The source of this TCR beta chain is a study of cytotoxic CD8 clonotypes in ibrutinib-treated CLL (dated by TCRdb to about 2021). Study-wide context: In this cohort, around 14 patients were treatment-naive and approximately ten were relapsed/refractory, while fewer than 18 had unmutated IGHV. Samples averaged approximately 250,000 productive templates and around 91,000 productive rearrangements. Of the 90 or so participants in the trial, about 26 had longitudinal samples available. Samples at response were collected after a median of 12 months of treatment, with a range of 6 to 36 months. Partial responses were observed in 24 patients and complete responses in 2; after a median follow-up of around 68 months, remission was maintained in 15 or so patients and progression was observed in about twelve. Every sample from remission and from progressive disease was obtained while the patients were still on ibrutinib. Cryopreserved peripheral blood mononuclear cells were collected at three points: before therapy, at response, and at either sustained remission or disease progression. Study-wide conclusions, independent of this receptor: Public clonotypes were found to be uncommon and were observed to contract or remain stable during treatment; the increase in clonality was shown to reflect expansion of private clonotypes at ibrutinib response. Sampling times were not matched between sustained-remission and progressing patients, and lymph node repertoires were not studied. Baseline clonality was found to be higher than that of age-matched healthy donors and was strongly correlated with circulating CD8+ T-cell counts. At ibrutinib response clonality went up, during sustained remission it held steady, and at progression it dropped back toward baseline.

Concerning this clone: Its antigen target is currently unknown. No per-base quality is available; no much larger clone lies one base away.

A MiSeq instrument was used for deep resolution sequencing, which targeted depths ranging from 1 in 1 million up to 1 in 200,000 T cells, with coverage averaging 10x for each clonotype. The immunoSEQ hsTCRB Kit was used to generate TCR beta libraries. The original methods were these. Data were analyzed with ImmunoSEQ Data Assistant and ImmunoSEQ Analyzer, with V, D and J genes assigned per IMGT definitions. Clonality was computed as one minus normalized Shannon entropy of productive rearrangement frequencies, ranging from 0 to 1. Only overrepresented clonotypes making up at least 0.05% of the repertoire of each patient were included in the public clonotype analysis. Fewer than 15 repertoires from age-matched healthy donors, obtained from immuneACCESS, served as clonality controls. In TCRdb, the immuneACCESS table is reduced to in-frame sequences with V and J assigned. These tables do not hold every clone; where another copy was compared, an unresolved V gene accounts for under half, and the others remain unexplained. The V and J calls and clone size were taken over from that table, and D and trimming were inferred from the DNA. The sample table shows 55,000 to 80,000 clones, and 75% to 95% are seen once. The ten most abundant clones make up approximately 3.1% of the sample.

Interpreted using the paper, the time point label stands for: approximately eleven months on ibrutinib. For TCR beta library preparation, about 2 micrograms of genomic DNA were extracted from the cryopreserved PBMCs. Longitudinal blood samples from CLL patients receiving ibrutinib monotherapy were subjected to high-throughput TCR beta sequencing. The patients took part in an open-label, single-center phase 2 trial of ibrutinib monotherapy. CDR3 length: 11 amino acids, cysteine to phenylalanine. The kept DNA is CDR3 alone, 33 bases in frame from the first base. The germline ends are 2 bases apart after V is trimmed by 5 bases and J by 1 base. According to the germline V gene, CDR1 reads MDHEN and CDR2 reads SYDVKM.

This specimen consisted of PBMCs, obtained after 12 months of ibrutinib treatment. Recombination connected TRBV28 to TRBJ1-2; no confident D gene assignment can be made. This TCR was sampled from a human donor with chronic lymphocytic leukemia. In nucleotide form, the sequence is TGTGCCAGCAGTATTAACTATGGCTACACCTTC. Its protein reads: CASSINYGYTF.